The clone carrying this T cell receptor (beta chain) showed up many times. The iRepertoire nested amplicon-rescue multiplex PCR amplified TCR alpha and beta CDR3s from RNA. One-step reverse transcription and amplification started from roughly 100-400 ng of tissue mRNA or PBMC total RNA. TCRdb recomputed calls from the multiplex PCR reads with MiXCR, one row per CDR3 protein. The sample has under 200,000 distinct CDR3 sequences, around 40% seen once. This CDR3 has 12 amino acids. Trimming left V 6 bases short and J 3 bases short, with 9 bases between. From germline, CDR1 is MNHNS and CDR2 SASEGT. This sample was taken from a study of glioma-infiltrating T cells.

The receptor's source is a human donor with low-grade glioma or glioblastoma, undergoing nonglioma brain surgery, or in good health (not recorded which). The chain links TRBV6-1 to TRBJ2-7; D is unresolved. The sequenced sample consisted of glioma tissue, nonneoplastic brain tissue, or PBMCs (not recorded which). CDR3: CASSLGFYEQYF. Here the CDR3 DNA reads TGTGCCAGCAGCCTCGGCTTCTACGAGCAGTACTTC.